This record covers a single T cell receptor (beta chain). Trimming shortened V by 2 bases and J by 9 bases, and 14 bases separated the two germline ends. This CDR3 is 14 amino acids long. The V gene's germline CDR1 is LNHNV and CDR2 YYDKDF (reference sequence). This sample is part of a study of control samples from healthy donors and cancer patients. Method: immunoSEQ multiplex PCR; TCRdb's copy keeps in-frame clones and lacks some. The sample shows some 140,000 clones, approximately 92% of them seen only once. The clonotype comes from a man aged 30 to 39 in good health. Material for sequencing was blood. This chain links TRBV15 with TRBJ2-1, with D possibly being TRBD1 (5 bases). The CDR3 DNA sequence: TGTGCCACCAGCAGACCTAGGACAATTGGTGAGCAGTTCTTC. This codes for CATSRPRTIGEQFF. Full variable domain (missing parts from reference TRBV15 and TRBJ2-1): DAMVIQNPRYQVTQFGKPVTLSCSQTLNHNVMYWYQQKSSQAPKLLFHYYDKDFNNEADTPDNFQSRRPNTSFCFLDIRSPGLGDTAMYLCATSRPRTIGEQFFGPGTRLTVL.